Shown below are 2 T cell receptor beta chains from a single sample sequenced in a study of T cells in narcolepsy (dated by TCRdb to the late 2010s). The library was generated by the immunoSEQ multiplex PCR assay. The table was pulled from immuneACCESS by TCRdb, which kept in-frame rearrangements only. Such tables lose some clones; where checked, under half of the loss comes from unresolved V genes, and the rest has no known cause. The sample has approximately 25,000 clones on record, just under 85% of them singletons. The top ten hold approximately 1.3% of the sample. Sequencing was performed on CD45RA- memory CD4+ T cells from PBMCs. The cell subset or site label of this sample denotes: memory T cells sorted ex vivo from peripheral blood. The receptors were gathered from a human donor with narcolepsy.

The V and J genes are TRBV19 and TRBJ1-2, with unresolved D. Trimming pared 9 bases from V and 2 bases from J, leaving 16 bases between. CDR1 and CDR2 (germline): LNHDA, SQIVND (reference sequence). The CDR3 consists of 14 residues. The CDR3 sequence is CASNPTTQNYGYTF. The CDR3 DNA sequence: TGTGCCAGCAACCCTACGACTCAGAACTATGGCTACACCTTC.

This sequence joins TRBV7-2 and TRBJ2-5, with TRBD1 matching over 8 bases. The trim removed 1 base at V and 3 bases at J, leaving 7 bases unmatched. Germline V gene lookup returns CDR1 SGHTA and CDR2 FQGNSA. The length of the CDR3 is 16 residues. CDR3 amino acids: CASSLVITGGKETQYF. CDR3 nucleotides: TGTGCCAGCAGCTTAGTCATCACAGGGGGTAAAGAGACCCAGTACTTC.